Detailed here is one TCR beta chain. The sample belongs to a study of PD-L1 blockade in urothelial cancer. Study-wide background: Bladder-origin urothelial cancer in males covered most of the roughly 29 patients. Timepoints chosen for blood analysis were 3 weeks (second dose) and 6 weeks after treatment start.

Synthetic TCR analog templates were spiked into each PCR. Here immunoSEQ multiplex PCR was the method, and the copy in TCRdb shows in-frame clones only, minus some. The table includes 35,000 to 50,000 clones, more than 75% detected once. The receptor's source is a man between 65 and 85 years old with urothelial cancer. This specimen consisted of PBMCs, obtained around atezolizumab (anti-PD-L1) treatment.

As DNA, the CDR3 is TGTGCCAGCAGTCGGGACAGGGGGCGCCAAGAGACCCAGTACTTC. Amino acid sequence: CASSRDRGRQETQYF. This chain connects TRBV5-6 to TRBJ2-5; 12 bases line up with TRBD1. This CDR3 is 15 amino acids long. CDR1 is SGHDT, CDR2 YYEEEE, per germline. V dropped 5 bases and J dropped 1; count of bases not matched to a gene: 3.